Shown below are 21 T cell receptor beta chains from a single sample sequenced in a study of liver allograft versus peripheral blood T cells. Looking at the study overall: Comparing T cell receptor repertoires in transplanted livers with those in recipients' peripheral blood was part of the design.

Each CDR3 protein gets one entry after TCRdb re-called the reads with MiXCR. Among about 3,000 distinct CDR3 sequences listed, more than 12% were seen once. The receptors stem from a human patient who had a liver transplant. Some T cells may originate from the graft donor.

CDR3 region: CASSYSSGRSSYEQYF. CDR3 bases: TGTGCCAGCAGTTACTCAAGCGGGAGGAGCTCCTACGAGCAGTACTTC. This chain connects TRBV6-6 to TRBJ2-7; 9 bases are a match to TRBD2. Trimming at V came to 0 bases and at J to 0 bases, leaving 3 bases not matched to a gene. The CDR3 sequence is 16 residues long. CDR1 and CDR2 (germline): MNHNY, SVGAGI (reference sequence).

This clonotype is medium-sized within its sample. V gene TRBV10-3 combines with J gene TRBJ1-6, with unresolved D. V shed 4 bases and J shed 7 bases, with 17 bases lying between them. This CDR3 is 16 amino acids long. Germline V gives CDR1 ENHRY, CDR2 SYGVKD. CDR3 DNA sequence: TGTGCCATCAGTGCCTCTGTCGGGGTAGGAAATTCACCCCTCCACTTT. It codes for CAISASVGVGNSPLHF.

This clonotype is medium-sized within its sample. V gene TRBV9 combines with J gene TRBJ1-6; D uncertain. This CDR3 is 16 amino acids long. The V gene's germline CDR1 is SGDLS and CDR2 YYNGEE. V was clipped by 4 bases and J by 7 bases, with 18 bases between them. The CDR3 region has the DNA TGTGCCAGCAGCATCCCATTTACAGAAGGAAATTCACCCCTCCACTTT. Translated, it gives CASSIPFTEGNSPLHF.

Ten or more counts support this clonotype. V usage is TRBV19 and J usage is TRBJ2-1, with D possibly matching TRBD2 (7 bases). Trimming took 1 base from V and 4 from J, leaving 11 bases between them. This CDR3 spans 15 amino acids. Germline lookup yields CDR1 LNHDA and CDR2 SQIVND (reference sequence). CDR3 region: CASSIAGGRYNEQFF. The CDR3 bases are TGTGCCAGTAGTATAGCGGGGGGCAGGTACAATGAGCAGTTCTTC.

This clonotype was detected many times. CDR3 loop: CASSPMTGGSGAFF. As DNA, the CDR3 is TGTGCCAGCAGCCCCATGACAGGGGGTAGTGGAGCTTTCTTT. The V call is TRBV12-3 or TRBV12-4, the J call TRBJ1-1; 9 bases map to TRBD1. The CDR3 covers 14 residues. V was pared by 6 bases and J by 10 bases, with 12 bases of the junction left unmatched.

In its sample, this clonotype was seen many times. This chain joins TRBV9 and TRBJ2-7, with D perhaps being TRBD1 or TRBD2 (6 bases each). This CDR3 has 16 amino acids. V was clipped by 3 bases and J by 1 base, with 17 bases between them. Per germline, CDR1 SGDLS and CDR2 YYNGEE. Here the CDR3 reads CASSAFVRGESYEQYF. For the CDR3, the DNA is TGTGCCAGCAGCGCTTTTGTGAGGGGGGAATCCTACGAGCAGTACTTC.

This clonotype is medium-sized. CDR3 protein: CASSYSGWGQGNGYTF. Written as DNA, the CDR3 is TGTGCCAGCAGTTACTCTGGTTGGGGGCAGGGGAATGGCTACACCTTC. This chain joins TRBV6-5 and TRBJ1-2; maybe TRBD1 (6 bases). Germline CDR1 is MNHEY and CDR2 is SVGAGI. The CDR3 has 16 residues. The V end lost 0 bases, the J end lost 6 bases, and 17 bases lay between the germline ends.

This chain connects TRBV10-3 to TRBJ2-3; 9 nucleotides align to TRBD2. This CDR3 is built from 16 residues. V was pared by 2 bases and J by 4 bases, with 7 bases of the junction left unmatched. Germline CDR1 and CDR2: ENHRY and SYGVKD. CDR3 region: CAISEGLAGDSDTQYF. CDR3 nucleotides: TGTGCCATCAGTGAGGGGTTAGCGGGGGACTCAGATACGCAGTATTTT.

The table lists this clonotype with many counts. The chain carries TRBV10-3 and TRBJ2-1; 9 positions match TRBD2. The CDR3 sequence is 15 residues long. V dropped 6 bases and J dropped 2; count of bases not matched to a gene: 5. The germline V gene encodes CDR1 ENHRY and CDR2 SYGVKD. CDR3 sequence: CAISSIAGAYNEQFF. CDR3 DNA: TGTGCCATCAGCTCGATAGCGGGAGCCTACAATGAGCAGTTCTTC.

Regarding this clonotype: This may come from a read error, since a much larger clone is one base off. V is TRBV27 and J is TRBJ2-7, with a tentative D call TRBD2 (6 bases). The CDR3 has 11 residues. Between the trimmed V and J ends, which lost 4 bases and 9 bases, there was a span of 10 bases. The germline CDR1 and CDR2 sequences are MNHEY and SMNVEV (reference sequence). DNA for the CDR3: TGTGCCAGCAGTTGGGGGGACGGGCAGTACTTC. Protein: CASSWGDGQYF.

J is TRBJ2-2 and V is TRBV7-9; TRBD2 might be the D (6 bases). Germline assignment: CDR1 SEHNR and CDR2 FQNEAQ (reference sequence). The germline V and J ends were trimmed by 3 bases and 4 bases, with 12 bases remaining between them. The CDR3 covers 15 residues. CDR3 nucleotides: TGTGCCAGCAGCTTGGCGGAGGGATCCACCGGGGAGCTGTTTTTT. This sequence encodes CASSLAEGSTGELFF.

The sample holds many counts of this clonotype. This chain uses TRBV11-2 with TRBJ1-2; TRBD1 agrees at 8 bases. Germline V gene lookup returns CDR1 SGHAT and CDR2 FQNNGV. V gave up 2 bases and J gave up 6 bases; unmatched junction bases: 5. The CDR3 length is 14 residues. The DNA for the CDR3 is TGTGCCAGCAGCTTAAAGGGCAGGGGGCATGGCTACACCTTC. Protein sequence: CASSLKGRGHGYTF.

The chain recombines TRBV28 with TRBJ1-5, with 9 bases lining up with TRBD1. The ends lost 7 bases at V and 6 bases at J; junction bases unmatched: 4. This CDR3 has 13 amino acids. CDR1 is MDHEN and CDR2 is SYDVKM in the germline V gene. CDR3 protein: CASTHRGPQPQHF. CDR3 sequence (DNA): TGTGCCAGCACGCACAGGGGGCCTCAGCCCCAGCATTTT.

The chain links TRBV5-4 to TRBJ2-7, with no clear D. This CDR3 has 13 amino acids. Per germline, CDR1 SGHNT and CDR2 YYREEE (reference sequence). Trimming removed 0 bases from V and 2 bases from J, with 6 bases in between. The CDR3 loop is CASSLDDPYEQYF. The CDR3 DNA reads as TGTGCCAGCAGCTTGGACGACCCCTACGAGCAGTACTTC.

The rearrangement uses TRBV7-9 and TRBJ2-2; D perhaps matches TRBD2 (6 bases). The V gene's germline CDR1 is SEHNR and CDR2 FQNEAQ (reference sequence). V lost 3 bases and J lost 4, with 12 bases in between. The CDR3 consists of 15 residues. In nucleotides, the CDR3 is TGTGCCAGCAGCTTGACGGAGGGATCCACCGGGGAGCTGTTTTTT. The encoded protein is CASSLTEGSTGELFF.

By share, this clonotype ranks as medium-sized. The gene calls are TRBV6-2 or TRBV6-3 and TRBJ2-2, with 8 bases identical to TRBD2. CDR3 length equals 13 residues. Trimming cost V 10 bases and J 0 bases; bases outside gene matches: 1. Germline V lookup: CDR1 MNHEY, CDR2 SVGEGT. This CDR3 reads CATGLANTGELFF. The CDR3 region has the DNA TGTGCCACGGGACTAGCGAACACCGGGGAGCTGTTTTTT.

The gene calls are TRBV20-1 and TRBJ2-7; 8 nucleotides match TRBD2. V was clipped by 5 bases and J by 2 bases; unmatched bases: 8. The CDR3 is 14 residues long. Germline-derived CDR1 and CDR2 are DFQATT and SNEGSKA (reference sequence). This CDR3 is CSAGWAGGPYEQYF. The DNA for the CDR3 is TGCAGTGCTGGCTGGGCGGGGGGCCCCTACGAGCAGTACTTC.

This clonotype was found once. The chain has TRBV10-3 and TRBJ2-5; the D is unclear. The CDR3 covers 14 residues. The V end was cut by 3 bases, the J end by 5 bases, with 13 bases between. CDR1 ENHRY and CDR2 SYGVKD come from the germline V gene. This CDR3 is CAISDVEVTETQYF. The CDR3 DNA follows: TGTGCCATCAGTGATGTTGAGGTTACGGAGACCCAGTACTTC.

This clonotype has at least ten counts. This sequence joins TRBV7-9 and TRBJ2-1; D not certain. The length of the CDR3 is 13 residues. V dropped 3 bases and J dropped 7 bases, with 10 bases sitting between them. CDR1 is SEHNR and CDR2 is FQNEAQ in the germline V gene (reference sequence). CDR3 sequence: CASSLGLGNEQFF. CDR3 sequence (DNA): TGTGCCAGCAGCTTGGGGTTAGGGAATGAGCAGTTCTTC.

In its sample, this clonotype ranks as medium-sized. This chain connects TRBV13 to TRBJ1-3; 8 bases fit TRBD1. The trim removed 1 base at V and 2 bases at J, leaving 4 bases unmatched. Germline V gene sequence: CDR1 PRHDT, CDR2 FYEKMQ (reference sequence). The CDR3 contains 16 residues. CDR3 DNA: TGTGCCAGCAGCTTAGTTCAACAGGGGGCTGGAAACACCATATATTTT. It is translated as CASSLVQQGAGNTIYF. Using reference TRBV13 and TRBJ1-3 for the parts outside the CDR3, the full variable domain is AAGVIQSPRHLIKEKRETATLKCYPIPRHDTVYWYQQGPGQDPQFLISFYEKMQSDKGSIPDRFSAQQFSDYHSELNMSSLELGDSALYFCASSLVQQGAGNTIYFGEGSWLTVV.

This clonotype was found a few times. The chain uses TRBV20-1 and TRBJ1-1; 7 bases map to TRBD1. The CDR3 consists of 14 residues. Germline V gene data show CDR1 as DFQATT and CDR2 as SNEGSKA (reference sequence). Unmatched junction bases numbered 7, after V lost 6 bases and J lost 0 bases. The CDR3 sequence: CSAGDRSMNTEAFF. The CDR3, as DNA: TGCAGTGCAGGGGACAGATCCATGAACACTGAAGCTTTCTTT.